This note documents a single T cell receptor (delta chain) sequence. This clone occurred a few times. The antigen it recognizes is unknown. The TCRdb record carries a much larger clone's protein, which differs from this DNA's translation at residue 13; a read error is the likely cause, and the protein listed here is the DNA translation. At the junction V is shortened by 0 bases and J by 5 bases; bases outside the gene matches: 10. The cysteine opens and the phenylalanine closes a CDR3 of 20 amino acids. Only the CDR3 portion is preserved as DNA: 60 bases, with reading frame beginning at the first base. CDR1 and CDR2 were assigned from the germline V gene as GEAIGNYY and EKD. This entry is derived from a study of gamma-delta chains in newborns, infants, children (dated 2019 in TCRdb). The study in broad terms: According to the study title, microbial exposure causes polyclonal expansion of innate gammadelta T cells right after birth. How innate gammadelta T cell populations in human newborns were shaped by microbial exposure immediately after birth was investigated in the study.

The listed sequencing device is Illumina MiSeq. Clone calls in TCRdb were regenerated from the public reads with CATT, after which identical DNA sequences shared one row. The sample records some 4,200 delta-chain clones, roughly 2% of which are singletons. The ten largest clones capture less than 15% of the sample. The sample consisted of blood. The receptor was isolated from a child who was a newborn, infant or young child, either healthy, febrile or measles-vaccinated (not recorded which). Rearrangement joined TRDV2 to TRDJ3; TRDD3 agrees with 12 junctional bases. The nucleotides read TGTGCCTGTGACACCGGTACTGGGGGATACACGGCTGGGGACACCCGACAGATGTTTTTC. Its protein reads: CACDTGTGGYTAGDTRQMFF.